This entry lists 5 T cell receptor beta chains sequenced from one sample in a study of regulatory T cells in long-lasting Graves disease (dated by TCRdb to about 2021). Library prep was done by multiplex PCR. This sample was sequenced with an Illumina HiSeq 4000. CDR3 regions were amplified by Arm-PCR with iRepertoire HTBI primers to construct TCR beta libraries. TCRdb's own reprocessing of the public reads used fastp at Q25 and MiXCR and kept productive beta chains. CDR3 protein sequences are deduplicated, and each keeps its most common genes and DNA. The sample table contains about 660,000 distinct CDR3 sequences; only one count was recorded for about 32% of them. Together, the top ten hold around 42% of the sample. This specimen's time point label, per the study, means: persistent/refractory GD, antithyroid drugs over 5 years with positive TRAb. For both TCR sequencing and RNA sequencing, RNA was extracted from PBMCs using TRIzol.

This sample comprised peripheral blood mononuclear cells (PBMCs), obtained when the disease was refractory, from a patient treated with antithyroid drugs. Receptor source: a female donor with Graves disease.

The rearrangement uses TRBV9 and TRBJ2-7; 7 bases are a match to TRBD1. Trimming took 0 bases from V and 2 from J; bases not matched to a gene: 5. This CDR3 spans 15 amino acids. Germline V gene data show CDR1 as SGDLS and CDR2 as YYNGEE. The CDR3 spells CASSVAWDRPYEQYF. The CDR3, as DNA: TGTGCCAGCAGCGTAGCCTGGGACAGACCCTACGAGCAGTACTTC. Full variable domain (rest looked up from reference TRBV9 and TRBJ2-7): DSGVTQTPKHLITATGQRVTLRCSPRSGDLSVYWYQQSLDQGLQFLIQYYNGEERAKGNILERFSAQQFPDLHSELNLSSLELGDSALYFCASSVAWDRPYEQYFGPGTRLTVT.

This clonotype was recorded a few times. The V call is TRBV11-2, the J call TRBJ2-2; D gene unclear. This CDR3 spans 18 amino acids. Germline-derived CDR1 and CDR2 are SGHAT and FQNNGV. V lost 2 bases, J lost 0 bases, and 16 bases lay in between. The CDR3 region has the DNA TGTGCCAGCAGCTTAAGGCGGTTACAGTCGGCGAACACCGGGGAGCTGTTTTTT. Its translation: CASSLRRLQSANTGELFF.

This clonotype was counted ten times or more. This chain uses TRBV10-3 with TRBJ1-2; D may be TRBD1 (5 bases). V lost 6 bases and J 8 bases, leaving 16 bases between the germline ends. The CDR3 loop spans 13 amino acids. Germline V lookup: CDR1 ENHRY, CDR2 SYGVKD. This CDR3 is CAIRGDESNGYTF. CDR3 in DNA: TGTGCCATCAGGGGGGACGAATCTAACGGCTACACCTTC.

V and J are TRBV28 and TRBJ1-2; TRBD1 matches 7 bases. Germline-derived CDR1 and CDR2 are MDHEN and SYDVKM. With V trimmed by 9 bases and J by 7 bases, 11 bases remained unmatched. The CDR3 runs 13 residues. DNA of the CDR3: TGTGCCAGTAGTACTCAGGGGGAAGTTGGCTACACCTTC. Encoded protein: CASSTQGEVGYTF.

CDR3: CASSYGGQLQPQHF. In DNA form, the CDR3 reads TGTGCCAGCAGTTACGGAGGACAGCTACAGCCCCAGCATTTT. V and J are TRBV6-5 and TRBJ1-5; TRBD1 might be the D (6 bases). The germline V gene has CDR1 MNHEY and CDR2 SVGAGI. This CDR3 region has 14 residues. V was pared by 2 bases and J by 7 bases, with 12 bases between.